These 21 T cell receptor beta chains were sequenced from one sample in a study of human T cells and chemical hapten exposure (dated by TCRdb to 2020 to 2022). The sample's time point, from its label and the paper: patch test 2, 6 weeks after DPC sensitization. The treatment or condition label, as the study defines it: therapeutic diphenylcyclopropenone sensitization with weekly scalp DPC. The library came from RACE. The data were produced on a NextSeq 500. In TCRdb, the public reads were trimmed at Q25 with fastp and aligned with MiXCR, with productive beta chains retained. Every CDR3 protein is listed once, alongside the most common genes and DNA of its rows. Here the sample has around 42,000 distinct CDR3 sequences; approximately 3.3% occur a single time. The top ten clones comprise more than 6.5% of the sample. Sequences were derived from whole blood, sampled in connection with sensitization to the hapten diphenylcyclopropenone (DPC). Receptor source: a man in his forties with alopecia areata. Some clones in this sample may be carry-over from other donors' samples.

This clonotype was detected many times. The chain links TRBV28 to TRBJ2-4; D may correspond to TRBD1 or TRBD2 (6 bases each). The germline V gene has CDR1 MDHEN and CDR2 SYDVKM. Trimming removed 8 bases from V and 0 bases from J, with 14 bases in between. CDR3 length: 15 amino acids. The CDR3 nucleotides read TGTGCCAGCCGTAGGGGGGAGCTAGCCAAAAACATTCAGTACTTC. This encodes CASRRGELAKNIQYF.

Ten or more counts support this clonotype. The CDR3 sequence: CASSWGLGGYNEQFF. In nucleotides, the CDR3 is TGTGCCAGCAGCTGGGGACTAGGGGGCTACAATGAGCAGTTCTTC. The genes are TRBV5-4 and TRBJ2-1, with TRBD2 matching 8 bases. This CDR3 comprises 15 residues. V dropped 3 bases and J dropped 3; count of bases not matched to a gene: 5. Germline V gene sequence: CDR1 SGHNT, CDR2 YYREEE (reference sequence).

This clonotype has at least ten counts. The CDR3 sequence is CASSLGGSQETQYF. DNA for the CDR3: TGTGCCAGCAGCTTAGGTGGCAGCCAAGAGACCCAGTACTTC. The V and J genes are TRBV7-2 and TRBJ2-5; D gene unclear. The CDR3 length is 14 residues. The V end was cut by 1 base, the J end by 1 base, with 7 bases between. Germline-derived CDR1 and CDR2 are SGHTA and FQGNSA.

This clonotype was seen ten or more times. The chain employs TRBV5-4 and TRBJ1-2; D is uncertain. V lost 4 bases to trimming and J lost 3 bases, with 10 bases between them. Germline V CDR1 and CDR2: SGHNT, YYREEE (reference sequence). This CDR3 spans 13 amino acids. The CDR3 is CASSTSPDYGYTF. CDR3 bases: TGTGCCAGCAGCACCTCTCCCGACTATGGCTACACCTTC.

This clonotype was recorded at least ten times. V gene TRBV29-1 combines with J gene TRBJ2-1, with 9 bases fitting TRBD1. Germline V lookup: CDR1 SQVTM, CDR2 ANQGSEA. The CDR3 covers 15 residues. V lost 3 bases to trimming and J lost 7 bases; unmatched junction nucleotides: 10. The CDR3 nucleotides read TGCAGCGTTGATCATCGTGGGACAGGGCCAAATGAGCAGTTCTTC. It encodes CSVDHRGTGPNEQFF.

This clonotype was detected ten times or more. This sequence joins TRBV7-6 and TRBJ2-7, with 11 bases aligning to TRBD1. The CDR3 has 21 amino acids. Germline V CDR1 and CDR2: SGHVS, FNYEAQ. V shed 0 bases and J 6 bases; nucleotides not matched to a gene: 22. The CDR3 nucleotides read TGTGCCAGCAGCTTAGCCCCACAGTCCACCGGACAGGGGGCTTTTGGGTTCGAGCAGTACTTC. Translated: CASSLAPQSTGQGAFGFEQYF.

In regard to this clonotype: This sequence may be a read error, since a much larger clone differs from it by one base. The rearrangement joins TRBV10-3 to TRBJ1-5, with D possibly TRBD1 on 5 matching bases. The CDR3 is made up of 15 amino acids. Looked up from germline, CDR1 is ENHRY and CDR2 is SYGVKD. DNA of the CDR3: TGTGACATCAGTGAGTCGGCGGGGGGATATCAGCCCCAGCATTTT. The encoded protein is CDISESAGGYQPQHF.

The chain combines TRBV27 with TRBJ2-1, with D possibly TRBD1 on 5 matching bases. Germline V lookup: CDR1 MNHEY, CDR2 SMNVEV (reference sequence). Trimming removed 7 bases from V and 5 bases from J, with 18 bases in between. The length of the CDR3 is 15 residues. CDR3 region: CASTKQHRGNNEQFF. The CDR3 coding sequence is TGTGCCAGCACAAAACAACATAGGGGCAACAATGAGCAGTTCTTC.

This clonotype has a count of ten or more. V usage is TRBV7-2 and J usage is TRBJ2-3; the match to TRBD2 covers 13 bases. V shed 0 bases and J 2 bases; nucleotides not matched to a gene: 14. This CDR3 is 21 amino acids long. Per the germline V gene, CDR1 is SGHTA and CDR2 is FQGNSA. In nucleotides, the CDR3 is TGTGCCAGCAGCTTAGCCCCGACTAGCGGGAGGCTGAGGACCCCCACAGATACGCAGTATTTT. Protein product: CASSLAPTSGRLRTPTDTQYF.

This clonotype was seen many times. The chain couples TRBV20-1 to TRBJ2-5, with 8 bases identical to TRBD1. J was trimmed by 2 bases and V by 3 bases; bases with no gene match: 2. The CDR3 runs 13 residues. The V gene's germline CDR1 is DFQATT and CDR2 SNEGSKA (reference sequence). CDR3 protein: CSASRTGQETQYF. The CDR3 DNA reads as TGCAGTGCTAGCAGGACAGGGCAAGAGACCCAGTACTTC.

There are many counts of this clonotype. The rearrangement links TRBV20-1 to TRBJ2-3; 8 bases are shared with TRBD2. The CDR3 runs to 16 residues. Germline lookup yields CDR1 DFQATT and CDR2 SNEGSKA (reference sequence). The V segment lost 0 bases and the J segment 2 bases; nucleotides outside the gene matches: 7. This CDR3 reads CSARDQIAGITDTQYF. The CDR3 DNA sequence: TGCAGTGCTAGAGATCAAATAGCGGGGATCACAGATACGCAGTATTTT.

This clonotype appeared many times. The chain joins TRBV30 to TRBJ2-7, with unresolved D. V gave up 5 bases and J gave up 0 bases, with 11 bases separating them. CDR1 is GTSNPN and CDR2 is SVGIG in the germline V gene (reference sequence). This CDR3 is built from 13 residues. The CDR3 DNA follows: TGTGCCTGGTTTCGAATCCCCTCCTACGAGCAGTACTTC. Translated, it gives CAWFRIPSYEQYF.

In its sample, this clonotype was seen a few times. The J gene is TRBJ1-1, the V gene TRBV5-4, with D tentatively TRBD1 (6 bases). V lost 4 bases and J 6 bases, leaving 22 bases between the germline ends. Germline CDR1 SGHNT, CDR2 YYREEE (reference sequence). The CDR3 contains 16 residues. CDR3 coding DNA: TGTGCCAGCAGCCCGAGGGGGGCCCTCCTTAGCGCTGAAGCTTTCTTT. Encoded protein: CASSPRGALLSAEAFF.

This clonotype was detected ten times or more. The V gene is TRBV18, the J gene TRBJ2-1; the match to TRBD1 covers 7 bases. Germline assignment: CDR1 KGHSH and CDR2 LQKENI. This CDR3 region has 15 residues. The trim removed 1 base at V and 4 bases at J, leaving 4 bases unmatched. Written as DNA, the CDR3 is TGTGCCAGCTCACCACTCCCACAGGGGTACAATGAGCAGTTCTTC. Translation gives CASSPLPQGYNEQFF.

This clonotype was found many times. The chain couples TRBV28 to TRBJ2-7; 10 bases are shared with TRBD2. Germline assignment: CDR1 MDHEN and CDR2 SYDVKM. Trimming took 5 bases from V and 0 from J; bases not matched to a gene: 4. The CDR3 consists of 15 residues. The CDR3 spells CASSPSGSLSYEQYF. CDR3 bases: TGTGCCAGCAGTCCTAGCGGGAGCCTCTCCTACGAGCAGTACTTC.

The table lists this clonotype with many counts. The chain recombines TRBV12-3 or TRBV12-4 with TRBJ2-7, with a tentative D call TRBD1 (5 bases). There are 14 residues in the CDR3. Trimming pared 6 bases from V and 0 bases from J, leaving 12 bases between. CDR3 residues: CASRGLSSSYEQYF. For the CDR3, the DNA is TGTGCCAGCAGGGGGCTAAGCAGCTCCTACGAGCAGTACTTC.

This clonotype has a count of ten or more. In DNA, the CDR3 is TGTGCCAGCAGCCGGACAGGTGGTGGGAATTCACCCCTCCACTTT. Protein product: CASSRTGGGNSPLHF. V gene TRBV2 combines with J gene TRBJ1-6; TRBD1 agrees at 7 bases. The germline CDR1 and CDR2 sequences are SNHLY and FYNNEI. The CDR3 sequence is 15 residues long. The junction had 9 bases not matched to a gene; V was cut back by 6 bases and J by 7 bases.

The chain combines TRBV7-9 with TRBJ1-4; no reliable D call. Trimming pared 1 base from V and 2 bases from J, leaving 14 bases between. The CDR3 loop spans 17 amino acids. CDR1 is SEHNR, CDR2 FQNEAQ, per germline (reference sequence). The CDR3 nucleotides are TGTGCCAGCAGCTTAGGACTGGGGATCGGTACTAATGAAAAACTGTTTTTT. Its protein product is CASSLGLGIGTNEKLFF.

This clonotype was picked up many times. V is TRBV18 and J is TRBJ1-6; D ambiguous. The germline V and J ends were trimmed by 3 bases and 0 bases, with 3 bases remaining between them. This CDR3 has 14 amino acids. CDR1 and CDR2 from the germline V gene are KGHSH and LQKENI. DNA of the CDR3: TGTGCCAGCTCACCGAGCTCCTATAATTCACCCCTCCACTTT. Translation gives CASSPSSYNSPLHF.

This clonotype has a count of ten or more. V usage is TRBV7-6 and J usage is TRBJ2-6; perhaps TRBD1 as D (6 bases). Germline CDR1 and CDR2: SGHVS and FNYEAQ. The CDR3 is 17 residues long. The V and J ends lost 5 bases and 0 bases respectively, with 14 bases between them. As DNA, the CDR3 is TGTGCCAGCAGCCTATCGACAGGAATCTCTGGGGCCAACGTCCTGACTTTC. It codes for CASSLSTGISGANVLTF.

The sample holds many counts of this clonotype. The DNA of the CDR3 is TGTGCCAGCTCAAGGCGGGAGGATGCCTACGAGCAGTACTTC. Translating it yields CASSRREDAYEQYF. The genes are TRBV18 and TRBJ2-7, with TRBD2 matching 8 bases. From germline, CDR1 is KGHSH and CDR2 LQKENI. J was trimmed by 2 bases and V by 5 bases; bases with no gene match: 5. This CDR3 is 14 amino acids long.